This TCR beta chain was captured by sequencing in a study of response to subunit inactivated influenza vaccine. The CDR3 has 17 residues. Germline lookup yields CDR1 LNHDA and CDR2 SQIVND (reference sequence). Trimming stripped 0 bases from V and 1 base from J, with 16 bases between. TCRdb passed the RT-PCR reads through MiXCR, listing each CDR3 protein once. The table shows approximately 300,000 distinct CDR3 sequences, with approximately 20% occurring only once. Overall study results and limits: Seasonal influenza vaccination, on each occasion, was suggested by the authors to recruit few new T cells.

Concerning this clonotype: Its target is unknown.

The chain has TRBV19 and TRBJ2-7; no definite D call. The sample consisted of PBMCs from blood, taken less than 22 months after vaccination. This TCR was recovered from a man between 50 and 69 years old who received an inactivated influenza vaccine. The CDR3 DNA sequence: TGTGCCAGTAGTATAGAGAGGCGATTTACCTCTTCCTACGAGCAGTACTTC. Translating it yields CASSIERRFTSSYEQYF.